The rows below give T cell receptor beta chains drawn from one sample of a study of T cell responses to AZD1222 COVID-19 vaccine. Some clones are missing from TCRdb's copy, which holds only in-frame ones; the method was immunoSEQ multiplex PCR. This table has 200,000 to 250,000 clones, 85% to 95% appearing once. The sample was peripheral blood, taken on day 0 of MenACWY control vaccination. The receptors shown here come from an adult in good health. The CDR3 runs from the conserved cysteine through the conserved F or W. The order of the fields is clone size, J gene, V gene, D gene, CDR3 DNA, CDR3 protein. A D gene is named only where the DNA matches it firmly. For some rows the clone size is stated as once, few or many, or as a class when expanded; others skip it.

NA,TRBJ2-2,TRBV12-3/TRBV12-4,NA,TGTGCCAGCAGTTTCGGCGGGGAGCTGTTTTTT,CASSFGGELFF
NA,TRBJ1-4,TRBV9,NA,TGTGCCAGCAGCTACCCAGGTGTAGGGGATGAAAAACTGTTTTTT,CASSYPGVGDEKLFF
NA,TRBJ2-7,TRBV2,NA,TGTGCCAGCAGTACCTCCGGCCCGACTACCTACGAGCAGTACTTC,CASSTSGPTTYEQYF
NA,TRBJ1-5,TRBV19,TRBD1,TGTGCCAGTAGTGCGGGACAGGGTTGGGGCAATCAGCCCCAGCATTTT,CASSAGQGWGNQPQHF
NA,TRBJ1-1,TRBV5-1,NA,TGCGCCAGCAGCGACGGGGGCGGGAACACTGAAGCTTTCTTT,CASSDGGGNTEAFF
NA,TRBJ2-1,TRBV6-5,NA,TGTGCCAGCAGTTACAGGGACATTAAGGATGAGCAGTTCTTC,CASSYRDIKDEQFF
NA,TRBJ1-5,TRBV4-2,TRBD1,TGTGCCAGCAGCCCCGGGACAGGGCTATATCAGCCCCAGCATTTT,CASSPGTGLYQPQHF
few,TRBJ2-1,TRBV11-2,TRBD2,TGTGCCAGCAGCTTACAACTAGCGGGGGGGTTAGAGCAGTTCTTC,CASSLQLAGGLEQFF
NA,TRBJ2-1,TRBV6-5,NA,TGTGCCAGCGAGGAAGGGACTTCCTACAATGAGCAGTTCTTC,CASEEGTSYNEQFF
NA,TRBJ2-2,TRBV5-1,NA,TGCGCCAGCAGCTTGGTAGGGGCCGGGGAGCTGTTTTTT,CASSLVGAGELFF
NA,TRBJ2-6,TRBV27,NA,TGTGCCAGCAGTTTCCTCCAGGGCCGCTCTGGGGCCAACGTCCTGACTTTC,CASSFLQGRSGANVLTF
NA,TRBJ1-5,TRBV7-9,TRBD1,TGTGCCAGCAGCTCTGGACAGGGCCCAGAGCCCCAGCATTTT,CASSSGQGPEPQHF
NA,TRBJ1-5,TRBV19,NA,TGTGCCAGTAGTATGAGGACCGATAGCAATCAGCCCCAGCATTTT,CASSMRTDSNQPQHF